The 6 T cell receptor beta chains in this list originate from one sample, sequenced in a study of beta chain features in type 1 diabetes. Expressed TCRB transcripts were sequenced after all isolated RNA was converted to cDNA. The repertoire was sequenced with immunoSEQ multiplex PCR; TCRdb's copy has only in-frame clones and lacks some. Among some 330,000 clones listed, roughly 9.6% were seen once. Sequencing input: naive CD4+ T cells from blood. These receptors originate from a woman younger than 45 in good health.

The chain employs TRBV5-4 and TRBJ2-6; possibly TRBD1 for D (6 bases). Trimming removed 4 bases at V and 3 bases at J, with 8 bases between. Germline CDR1 and CDR2: SGHNT and YYREEE (reference sequence). The CDR3 is 14 residues long. The DNA of the CDR3 is TGTGCCAGCAGCCCAGGGGATGGGGCCAACGTCCTGACTTTC. It translates to CASSPGDGANVLTF.

The CDR3 DNA reads as TGTGCCAGCAGCTTAGCGCTAAGTTCGGACAGGGCCTCCTACGAGCAGTACTTC. Protein product: CASSLALSSDRASYEQYF. The chain carries TRBV7-9 and TRBJ2-7; 8 positions agree with TRBD1. The V and J ends lost 0 bases and 0 bases, in that order; junction bases with no gene match: 10. Germline V lookup: CDR1 SEHNR, CDR2 FQNEAQ (reference sequence). The CDR3 loop spans 18 amino acids.

This clone has only a few counts. This chain uses TRBV28 with TRBJ2-7; 8 nucleotides align to TRBD2. Germline V gene data show CDR1 as MDHEN and CDR2 as SYDVKM. V lost 7 bases, J lost 3 bases, and 8 bases stayed unmatched. This CDR3 has 14 residues. CDR3 residues: CASTRGRKIYEQYF. The CDR3 DNA is TGTGCCAGCACCCGCGGGAGGAAGATCTACGAGCAGTACTTC.

This clone was seen only once. CDR3 in amino acids: CASSVVGSSYNEQFF. The CDR3 DNA sequence: TGTGCCAGCAGCGTAGTCGGTAGCTCCTACAATGAGCAGTTCTTC. This chain connects TRBV9 to TRBJ2-1; D gene unclear. Germline CDR1 SGDLS, CDR2 YYNGEE. Trimming took 0 bases from V and 0 from J, leaving 7 bases between them. The CDR3 length is 15 residues.

The V gene is TRBV9, the J gene TRBJ2-1; TRBD2 matches 7 bases. Germline V gene sequence: CDR1 SGDLS, CDR2 YYNGEE. After removal of 3 bases from V and 2 bases from J, the junction contained 5 bases not matched to a gene. The CDR3 is made up of 15 amino acids. The CDR3 sequence is CASSARDYTYNEQFF. The CDR3 nucleotides are TGTGCCAGCAGCGCCCGGGACTATACCTACAATGAGCAGTTCTTC.

This sequence joins TRBV30 and TRBJ2-7; 7 nucleotides agree with TRBD1. V shed 2 bases, J shed 5 bases, and the junction held 12 bases outside the gene matches. The CDR3 covers 15 residues. Germline CDR1 reads GTSNPN; CDR2 reads SVGIG (reference sequence). The CDR3 coding sequence is TGTGCCTGGAGTTTAGTCGACAGGGACGCAAACGAGCAGTACTTC. Its translation: CAWSLVDRDANEQYF.